The 4 T cell receptor beta chains listed next were all sequenced from one sample in a study of blood T cell repertoires in COVID-19 (dated by TCRdb to the early 2020s). The protocol used for the library was the immunoSEQ multiplex PCR assay. TCRdb mirrors the immuneACCESS table, restricted to in-frame sequences. Some clones are absent from its copies; in checked studies, under half trace to an unresolved V gene, and the reason for the others is unknown. Recorded for this sample are under 250,000 clones; 70% to 80% of them occurred a single time. The ten largest clones capture roughly 5.7% of the sample. The sample comprised peripheral blood. Source of these receptors: a woman aged 40 to 50 with COVID-19, enrolled during active disease.

The V and J genes are TRBV19 and TRBJ2-2; the D gene is possibly TRBD2 (6 bases). Germline lookup yields CDR1 LNHDA and CDR2 SQIVND (reference sequence). This CDR3 is built from 15 residues. V shed 6 bases and J shed 3 bases, with 14 bases lying between them. CDR3 sequence (DNA): TGTGCCAGTAGATCCCGGGAGATCTACACCGGGGAGCTGTTTTTT. Amino acids: CASRSREIYTGELFF.

In this sample, this clone turned up a few times. The chain recombines TRBV5-4 with TRBJ1-6; TRBD1 is a possible D gene (5 bases). The CDR3 length is 14 residues. Germline CDR1 is SGHNT and CDR2 is YYREEE (reference sequence). V dropped 4 bases and J dropped 6 bases, with 11 bases sitting between them. Here the CDR3 reads CASSPGWINSPLHF. As DNA, the CDR3 is TGTGCCAGCAGCCCAGGGTGGATTAATTCACCCCTCCACTTT.

This clone was counted once. The V and J genes are TRBV27 and TRBJ1-5; a possible D gene is TRBD1 (5 bases). Germline assignment: CDR1 MNHEY and CDR2 SMNVEV (reference sequence). Between the trimmed V and J ends, which lost 6 bases and 1 base, there was a span of 16 bases. The CDR3 consists of 16 residues. The CDR3 DNA reads as TGTGCCAGCAGGGTGTGGGGCGTCGAAAGCAATCAGCCCCAGCATTTT. Its protein is CASRVWGVESNQPQHF.

A remark on this clone: Just one base apart from a much larger clone, this may be a read error. At the DNA level, this CDR3 is encoded by other sequences in the same sample as well. The chain links TRBV5-1 to TRBJ1-2; D is uncertain. CDR1 is SGHRS, CDR2 YFSETQ, per germline. The CDR3 has 13 amino acids. CDR3 in amino acids: CASSSGGMYGYTF. The CDR3 region has the DNA TGCGCTAGCAGCTCCGGCGGGATGTATGGCTACACCTTC.